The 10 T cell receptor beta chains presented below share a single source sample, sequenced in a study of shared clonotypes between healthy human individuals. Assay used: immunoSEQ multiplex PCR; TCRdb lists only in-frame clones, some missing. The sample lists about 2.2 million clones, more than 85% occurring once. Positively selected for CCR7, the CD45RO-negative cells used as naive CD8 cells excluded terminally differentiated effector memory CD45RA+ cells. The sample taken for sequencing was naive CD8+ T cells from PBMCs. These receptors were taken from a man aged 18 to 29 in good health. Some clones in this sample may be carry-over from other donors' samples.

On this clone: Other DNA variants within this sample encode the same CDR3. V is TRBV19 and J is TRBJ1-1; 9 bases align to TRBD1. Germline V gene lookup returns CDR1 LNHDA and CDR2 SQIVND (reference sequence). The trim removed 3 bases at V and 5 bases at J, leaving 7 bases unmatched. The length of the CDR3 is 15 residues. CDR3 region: CASSILGQGRTEAFF. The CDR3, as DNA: TGTGCCAGTAGTATCTTGGGACAGGGAAGGACTGAAGCTTTCTTT. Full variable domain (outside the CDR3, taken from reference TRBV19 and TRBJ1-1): DGGITQSPKYLFRKEGQNVTLSCEQNLNHDAMYWYRQDPGQGLRLIYYSQIVNDFQKGDIAEGYSVSREKKESFPLTVTSAQKNPTAFYLCASSILGQGRTEAFFGQGTRLTVV.

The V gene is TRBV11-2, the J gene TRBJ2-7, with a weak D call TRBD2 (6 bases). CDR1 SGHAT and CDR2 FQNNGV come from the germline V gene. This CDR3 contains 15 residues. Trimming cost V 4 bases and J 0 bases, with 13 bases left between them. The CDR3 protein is CASSWDSRASYEQYF. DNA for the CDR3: TGTGCCAGCAGCTGGGACTCGCGCGCCTCCTACGAGCAGTACTTC.

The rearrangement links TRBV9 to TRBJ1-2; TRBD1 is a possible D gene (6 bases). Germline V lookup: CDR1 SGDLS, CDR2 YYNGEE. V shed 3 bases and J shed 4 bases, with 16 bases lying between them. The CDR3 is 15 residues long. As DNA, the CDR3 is TGTGCCAGCAGCGCGACCCTGAGGGGGATCTATGGCTACACCTTC. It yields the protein CASSATLRGIYGYTF.

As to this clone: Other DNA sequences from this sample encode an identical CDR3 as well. The chain's CDR3 is CASSFRAYNEQFF. In DNA form, the CDR3 reads TGTGCCAGCAGCTTTAGGGCCTACAATGAGCAGTTCTTC. The chain has TRBV5-4 and TRBJ2-1; D uncertain. The CDR3 contains 13 residues. Trimming took 2 bases from V and 2 from J, leaving 5 bases between them. CDR1 is SGHNT and CDR2 is YYREEE in the germline V gene (reference sequence).

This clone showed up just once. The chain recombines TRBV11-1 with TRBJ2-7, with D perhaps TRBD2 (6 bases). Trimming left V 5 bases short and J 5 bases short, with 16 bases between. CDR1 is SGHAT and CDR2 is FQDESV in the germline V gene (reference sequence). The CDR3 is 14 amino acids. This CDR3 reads CASSPVGGSHEQYF. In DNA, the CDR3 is TGTGCCAGCAGCCCCGTGGGGGGTTCCCACGAGCAGTACTTC.

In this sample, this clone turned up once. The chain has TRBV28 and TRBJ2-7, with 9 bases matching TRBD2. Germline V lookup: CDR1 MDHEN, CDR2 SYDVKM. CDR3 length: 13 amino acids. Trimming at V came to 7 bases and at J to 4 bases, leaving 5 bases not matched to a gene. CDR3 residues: CASTIGLAYEQYF. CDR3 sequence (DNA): TGTGCCAGCACCATAGGACTAGCGTACGAGCAGTACTTC.

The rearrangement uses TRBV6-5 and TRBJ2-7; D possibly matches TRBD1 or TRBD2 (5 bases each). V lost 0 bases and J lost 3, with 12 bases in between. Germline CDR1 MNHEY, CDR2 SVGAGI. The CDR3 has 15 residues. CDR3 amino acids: CASSYSTEAGYEQYF. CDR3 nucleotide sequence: TGTGCCAGCAGTTACTCGACAGAGGCGGGCTACGAGCAGTACTTC.

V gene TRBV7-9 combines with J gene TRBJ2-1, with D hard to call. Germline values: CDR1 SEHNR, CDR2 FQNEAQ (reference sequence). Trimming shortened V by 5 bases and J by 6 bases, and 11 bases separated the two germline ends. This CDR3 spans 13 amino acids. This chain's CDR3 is CASSAPRANEQFF. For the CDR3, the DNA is TGTGCCAGCAGCGCCCCTAGGGCCAATGAGCAGTTCTTC. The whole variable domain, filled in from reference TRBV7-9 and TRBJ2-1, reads DTGVSQNPRHKITKRGQNVTFRCDPISEHNRLYWYRQTLGQGPEFLTYFQNEAQLEKSRLLSDRFSAERPKGSFSTLEIQRTEQGDSAMYLCASSAPRANEQFFGPGTRLTVL.

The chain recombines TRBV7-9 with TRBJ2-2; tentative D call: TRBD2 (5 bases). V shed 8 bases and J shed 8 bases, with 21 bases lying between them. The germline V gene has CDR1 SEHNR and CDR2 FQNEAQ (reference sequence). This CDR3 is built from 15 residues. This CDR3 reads CASSRVVALGGELFF. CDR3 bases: TGTGCCAGCTCCCGGGTTGTAGCGCTTGGAGGGGAGCTGTTTTTT.

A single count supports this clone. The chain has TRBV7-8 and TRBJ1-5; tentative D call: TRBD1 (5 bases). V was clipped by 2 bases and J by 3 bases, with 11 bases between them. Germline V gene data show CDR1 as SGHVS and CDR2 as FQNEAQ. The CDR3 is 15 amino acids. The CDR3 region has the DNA TGTGCCAGCAGCTTATCGGGGGGTCTCAATCAGCCCCAGCATTTT. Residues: CASSLSGGLNQPQHF. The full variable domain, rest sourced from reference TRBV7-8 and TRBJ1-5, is GAGVSQSPRYKVAKRGQDVALRCDPISGHVSLFWYQQALGQGPEFLTYFQNEAQLDKSGLPSDRFFAERPEGSVSTLKIQRTQQEDSAVYLCASSLSGGLNQPQHFGDGTRLSIL.